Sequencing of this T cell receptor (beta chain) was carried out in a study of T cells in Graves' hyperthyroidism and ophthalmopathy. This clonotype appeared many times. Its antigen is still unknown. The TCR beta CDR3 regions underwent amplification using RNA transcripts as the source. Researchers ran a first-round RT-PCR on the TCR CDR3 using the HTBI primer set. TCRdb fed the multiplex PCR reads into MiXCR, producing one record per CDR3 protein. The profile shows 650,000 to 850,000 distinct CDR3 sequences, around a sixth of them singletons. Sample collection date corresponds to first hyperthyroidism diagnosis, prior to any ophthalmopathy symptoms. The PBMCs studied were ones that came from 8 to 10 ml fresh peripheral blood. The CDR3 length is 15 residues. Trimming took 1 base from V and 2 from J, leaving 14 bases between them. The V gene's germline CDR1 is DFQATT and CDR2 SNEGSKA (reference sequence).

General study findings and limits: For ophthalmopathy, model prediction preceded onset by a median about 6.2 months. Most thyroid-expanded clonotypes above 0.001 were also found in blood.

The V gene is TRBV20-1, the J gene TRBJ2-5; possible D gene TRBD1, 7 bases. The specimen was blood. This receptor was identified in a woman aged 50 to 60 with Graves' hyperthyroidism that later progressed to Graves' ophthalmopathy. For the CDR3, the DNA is TGCAGTGCTAGAGTTTCAGGGGGGCCTCAAGAGACCCAGTACTTC. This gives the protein CSARVSGGPQETQYF.